The text below deals with one T cell receptor (beta chain). Profiling relied on immunoSEQ multiplex PCR, and the TCRdb table lists in-frame clones only, not all of them. The sample consists of roughly 92,000 clones, about four fifths of them appearing once. This entry comes from a study of OX40 agonist ivuxolimab in advanced cancers. This CDR3 spans 14 amino acids. The V and J ends lost 6 bases and 1 base respectively, with 11 bases between them. Germline CDR1 and CDR2: ENHRY and SYGVKD. The specimen was CD4+ or CD8+ T cells sorted from blood, collected in a trial of the OX40 agonist ivuxolimab. The chain recombines TRBV10-3 with TRBJ2-3; D gene uncertain. This clonotype was sampled from an adult with an advanced solid tumor such as melanoma, head and neck, liver or kidney cancer. The CDR3 loop reads CAIRRGTGTDTQYF. The CDR3 DNA reads TGTGCCATCAGGAGAGGCACTGGCACAGATACGCAGTATTTT.